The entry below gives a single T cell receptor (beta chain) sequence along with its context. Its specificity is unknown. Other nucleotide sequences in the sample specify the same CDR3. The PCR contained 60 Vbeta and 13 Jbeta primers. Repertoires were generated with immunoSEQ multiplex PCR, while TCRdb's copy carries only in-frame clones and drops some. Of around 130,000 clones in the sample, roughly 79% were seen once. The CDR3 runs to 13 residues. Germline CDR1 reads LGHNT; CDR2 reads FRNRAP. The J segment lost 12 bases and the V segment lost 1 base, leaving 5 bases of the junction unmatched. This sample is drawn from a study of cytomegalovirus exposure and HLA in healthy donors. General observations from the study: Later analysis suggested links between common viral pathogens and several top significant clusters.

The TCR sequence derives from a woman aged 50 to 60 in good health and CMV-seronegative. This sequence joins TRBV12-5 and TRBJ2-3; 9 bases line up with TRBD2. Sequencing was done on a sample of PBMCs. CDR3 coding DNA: TGTGCTAGTGGTTTGGCGGCGGGAGGGCCCCAGTATTTT. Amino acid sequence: CASGLAAGGPQYF.